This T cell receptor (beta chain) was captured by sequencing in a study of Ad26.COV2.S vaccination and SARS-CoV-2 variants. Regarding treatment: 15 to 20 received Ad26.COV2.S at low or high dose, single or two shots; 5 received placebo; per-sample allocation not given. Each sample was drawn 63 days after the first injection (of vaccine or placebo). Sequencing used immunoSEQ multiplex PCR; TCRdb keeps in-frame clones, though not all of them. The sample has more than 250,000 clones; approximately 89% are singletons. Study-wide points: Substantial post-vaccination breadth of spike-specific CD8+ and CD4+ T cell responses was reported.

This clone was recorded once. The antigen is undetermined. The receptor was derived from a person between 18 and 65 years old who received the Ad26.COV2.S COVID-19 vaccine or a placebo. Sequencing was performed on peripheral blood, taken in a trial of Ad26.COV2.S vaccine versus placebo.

The CDR3: CASSLAGGNTEAFF. The CDR3 DNA reads TGTGCCAGCAGCTTAGCAGGGGGTAACACTGAAGCTTTCTTT. The chain recombines TRBV7-3 with TRBJ1-1, with TRBD1 identical over 7 bases. This CDR3 spans 14 amino acids. V lost 2 bases, J lost 2 bases, and 2 bases stayed unmatched. Germline V gene data show CDR1 as SGHTA and CDR2 as FQGTGA.